This T cell receptor beta chain was retrieved from a study of CD8 T cells in ankylosing spondylitis. TCRdb passed the 5' RACE reads through MiXCR, listing each CDR3 protein once. Here the sample spans about 360,000 distinct CDR3 sequences, 20% being singletons. In the case of this clonotype: Its specificity is unknown.

V shed 5 bases and J shed 10 bases, with 18 bases lying between them. The CDR3 has 15 residues. The germline V gene encodes CDR1 MNHEY and CDR2 SMNVEV (reference sequence). Study-level results: Some motif variants had been reported before (in reactive arthritis synovial fluid and blood). Several highly homologous variants made up a TCR beta motif, and this motif appeared characteristic of ankylosing spondylitis blood. Researchers report that disease-linked clones proved CD8+ and relatively rare in peripheral blood. Significant enrichment of disease-linked clones was reported in matched ankylosing spondylitis synovial fluid.

The sequence was collected from a male donor with ankylosing spondylitis or in good health (not recorded which). This chain links TRBV27 with TRBJ1-6, with unresolved D. Sequencing was performed on blood, either unsorted or a sorted T cell fraction (not recorded which). The CDR3 loop reads CASSLVGVEGSPLHF. CDR3 sequence (DNA): TGTGCCAGCAGTCTTGTTGGGGTTGAAGGGTCACCCCTCCACTTT.